The 20 T cell receptor beta chains listed next were all sequenced from one sample in a study of shared clonotypes between healthy human individuals. Only in-frame clones appear in the TCRdb table, and some are missing; sequencing was by immunoSEQ multiplex PCR. The sample gives under 2.5 million clones, under 95% of which show up once; approximately 0.39% is in the top ten. Sample: naive CD4+ T cells from PBMCs. The sample's subset: CD45RA+ positively selected. The receptors here all came from a man aged 18 to 29 in good health. Some clones in this sample may be carry-over from other donors' samples.

This clone came up a few times. The chain uses TRBV4-1 and TRBJ2-1; 9 nucleotides align to TRBD2. CDR1 and CDR2 from the germline V gene are MGHRA and YSYEKL. V shed 4 bases, J shed 2 bases, and the junction held 9 bases outside the gene matches. The CDR3 has 17 residues. Here the CDR3 reads CASSPSPSGAAYNEQFF. DNA of the CDR3: TGCGCCAGCAGCCCCTCCCCTAGCGGGGCCGCCTACAATGAGCAGTTCTTC.

This chain uses TRBV4-2 with TRBJ2-7; tentatively, D is TRBD1 or TRBD2 (6 bases each). The CDR3 is made up of 15 amino acids. Germline V CDR1 and CDR2: LGHNA, YNFKEQ. The V and J ends lost 4 bases and 5 bases respectively, with 18 bases between them. The CDR3 region is CASSPLGRGRDEQYF. The DNA of the CDR3 is TGTGCCAGCAGCCCGCTCGGACGGGGGCGGGACGAGCAGTACTTC.

The rearrangement joins TRBV28 to TRBJ1-5, with D maybe TRBD1 (6 bases). The CDR3 length is 15 residues. V was clipped by 5 bases and J by 2 bases, with 13 bases between them. Germline assignment: CDR1 MDHEN and CDR2 SYDVKM. The CDR3 protein is CASSPPGAGNQPQHF. CDR3 bases: TGTGCCAGCAGTCCCCCGGGGGCCGGCAATCAGCCCCAGCATTTT.

The chain employs TRBV7-3 and TRBJ2-2, with 7 nucleotides matching TRBD1. CDR3 length: 14 residues. The germline CDR1 and CDR2 sequences are SGHTA and FQGTGA. Germline trimming cut 3 bases from V and 7 bases from J; bases unmatched to any gene: 5. CDR3 protein: CASSFAGGVGELFF. CDR3 DNA sequence: TGTGCCAGCAGCTTCGCAGGGGGAGTCGGGGAGCTGTTTTTT.

To note about this clone: Additional DNA sequences in this sample encode the identical CDR3. This rearrangement joins TRBV30 to TRBJ2-7, with D perhaps TRBD1 (5 bases). From germline, CDR1 is GTSNPN and CDR2 SVGIG (reference sequence). The CDR3 has 13 residues. V was cut by 3 bases and J by 1 base, with 10 bases left in between. CDR3 coding DNA: TGTGCCTGGAGCTCTGACAGATCCTACGAGCAGTACTTC. Encoded protein: CAWSSDRSYEQYF.

Details on this clone: The limits of the CDR3 on the DNA are not certain, so only TCRdb's listed CDR3 is given. The chain is built from TRBV2 and TRBJ2-1; TRBD2 reflects the table's D call only, with no check against the DNA. The CDR3 totals 10 residues, both ends included. Per germline, CDR1 SNHLY and CDR2 FYNNEI. The CDR3 spells CASSVGPGIF.

The chain has TRBV5-1 and TRBJ1-2; TRBD1 matches 9 bases. Per germline, CDR1 SGHRS and CDR2 YFSETQ. This CDR3 spans 17 amino acids. The V gene end was trimmed by 4 bases and the J gene end by 4 bases; junction bases not matched to a gene: 14. The CDR3 DNA follows: TGCGCCAGCAGCCAACAGGGGGCGGTTGGGTTCGGCTATGGCTACACCTTC. Amino acid sequence: CASSQQGAVGFGYGYTF.

The chain joins TRBV28 to TRBJ1-1, with 8 positions matching TRBD1. The V segment lost 6 bases and the J segment 1 base; nucleotides outside the gene matches: 4. There are 14 residues in the CDR3. CDR1 and CDR2 from the germline V gene are MDHEN and SYDVKM. The CDR3 sequence: CASRGTGWNTEAFF. Here the CDR3 DNA reads TGTGCCAGCAGAGGGACAGGATGGAACACTGAAGCTTTCTTT.

The chain is built from TRBV11-2 and TRBJ2-7; 11 bases are a match to TRBD2. Germline lookup yields CDR1 SGHAT and CDR2 FQNNGV. The V gene end was trimmed by 5 bases and the J gene end by 6 bases; junction bases not matched to a gene: 15. This CDR3 has 17 amino acids. The CDR3 region has the DNA TGTGCCAGCAGCCTTCTCGCCGTTAGCGGGAGGGTCCGCGAGCAGTACTTC. Residues: CASSLLAVSGRVREQYF.

For this clone: Within the sample, other DNA sequences also encode this same CDR3. The chain uses TRBV7-2 and TRBJ2-3; D perhaps matches TRBD2 (6 bases). V lost 3 bases, J lost 0 bases, and 10 bases lay in between. Per the germline V gene, CDR1 is SGHTA and CDR2 is FQGNSA. The CDR3 runs 15 residues. DNA of the CDR3: TGTGCCAGCAGCTTTAGCGGTCCTAGCACAGATACGCAGTATTTT. Translation gives CASSFSGPSTDTQYF.

In the case of this clone: Other DNA variants within this sample encode the same CDR3. The V and J genes are TRBV5-4 and TRBJ2-5, with D hard to call. The germline gives CDR1 SGHNT, CDR2 YYREEE (reference sequence). V lost 4 bases and J 1 base, leaving 8 bases between the germline ends. The CDR3 has 13 residues. In DNA, the CDR3 is TGTGCCAGCAGCCGGACGGTCCAAGAGACCCAGTACTTC. This gives the protein CASSRTVQETQYF.

The chain links TRBV7-9 to TRBJ1-3; D call uncertain. The germline CDR1 and CDR2 sequences are SEHNR and FQNEAQ (reference sequence). V was clipped by 5 bases and J by 2 bases, with 13 bases between them. CDR3 length equals 15 residues. CDR3 in amino acids: CASSPHRKTGNTIYF. The CDR3, as DNA: TGTGCCAGCAGCCCTCACAGAAAAACTGGAAACACCATATATTTT.

The chain links TRBV6-5 to TRBJ2-3; a weak D match, TRBD1 (7 bases). Deletions cut 6 bases from V and 3 bases from J, with 13 bases between. The germline V gene encodes CDR1 MNHEY and CDR2 SVGAGI. The CDR3 consists of 14 residues. CDR3 sequence: CASSSGGITDTQYF. The CDR3 DNA follows: TGTGCCAGCAGCTCAGGGGGGATTACAGATACGCAGTATTTT.

The chain uses TRBV18 and TRBJ1-5, with TRBD1 identical over 7 bases. With 3 bases clipped from V and 5 bases from J, the junction kept 10 bases outside the gene matches. Germline values: CDR1 KGHSH, CDR2 LQKENI. The CDR3 length is 16 residues. CDR3 in DNA: TGTGCCAGCTCACCGAATCGGGCAGGGGGGCATCAGCCCCAGCATTTT. Residues: CASSPNRAGGHQPQHF.

V and J are TRBV5-1 and TRBJ2-7; 10 nucleotides line up with TRBD1. The V gene's germline CDR1 is SGHRS and CDR2 YFSETQ. This CDR3 comprises 14 residues. The V gene end was trimmed by 4 bases and the J gene end by 7 bases; junction bases not matched to a gene: 8. CDR3 coding DNA: TGCGCCAGCAGCCCCGGGACAGGGGTAGGTGAGCAGTACTTC. The encoded protein is CASSPGTGVGEQYF.

DNA for the CDR3: TGTGCCAGCAGCTTCGGACAGGGTTTGCACTATGGCTACACCTTC. Protein product: CASSFGQGLHYGYTF. V is TRBV7-2 and J is TRBJ1-2, with 8 bases that match TRBD1. Trimming took 3 bases from V and 3 from J; bases not matched to a gene: 6. Germline V gene data show CDR1 as SGHTA and CDR2 as FQGNSA. This CDR3 comprises 15 residues.

This chain uses TRBV18 with TRBJ2-1; 8 nucleotides match TRBD2. The V gene's germline CDR1 is KGHSH and CDR2 LQKENI. The CDR3 has 15 amino acids. V trimming: 5 bases; J trimming: 6 bases; junction bases outside the gene matches: 9. Here the CDR3 DNA reads TGTGCCAGCTCAGCGAGCGGGAGTACCGCCAATGAGCAGTTCTTC. Translated: CASSASGSTANEQFF. Full variable domain (outside the CDR3, taken from reference TRBV18 and TRBJ2-1): NAGVMQNPRHLVRRRGQEARLRCSPMKGHSHVYWYRQLPEEGLKFMVYLQKENIIDESGMPKERFSAEFPKEGPSILRIQQVVRGDSAAYFCASSASGSTANEQFFGPGTRLTVL.

Regarding this clone: Other DNA variants within this sample encode the same CDR3. The genes are TRBV5-1 and TRBJ2-7, with 9 nucleotides matching TRBD1. V trimming: 0 bases; J trimming: 5 bases; junction bases outside the gene matches: 3. The CDR3 totals 14 residues. Germline V CDR1 and CDR2: SGHRS, YFSETQ. Written as DNA, the CDR3 is TGCGCCAGCAGCTTGGGACAGGGGGTTGACGAGCAGTACTTC. Protein product: CASSLGQGVDEQYF.

The chain is built from TRBV4-2 and TRBJ2-3; TRBD2 matches at 12 bases. Germline lookup yields CDR1 LGHNA and CDR2 YNFKEQ. CDR3 length: 16 residues. V shed 3 bases and J 5 bases; nucleotides not matched to a gene: 6. CDR3 in amino acids: CASSQRLAGAGDTQYF. Written as DNA, the CDR3 is TGTGCCAGCAGCCAGCGACTAGCGGGAGCGGGAGATACGCAGTATTTT.

The chain carries TRBV4-1 and TRBJ2-1; 9 bases match TRBD1. CDR1 and CDR2 (germline): MGHRA, YSYEKL. V trimming: 1 base; J trimming: 7 bases; junction bases outside the gene matches: 11. This CDR3 has 17 amino acids. The CDR3 DNA follows: TGCGCCAGCAGCCAAGGTCAAATCGGGACAGGGATGAATGAGCAGTTCTTC. This codes for CASSQGQIGTGMNEQFF.